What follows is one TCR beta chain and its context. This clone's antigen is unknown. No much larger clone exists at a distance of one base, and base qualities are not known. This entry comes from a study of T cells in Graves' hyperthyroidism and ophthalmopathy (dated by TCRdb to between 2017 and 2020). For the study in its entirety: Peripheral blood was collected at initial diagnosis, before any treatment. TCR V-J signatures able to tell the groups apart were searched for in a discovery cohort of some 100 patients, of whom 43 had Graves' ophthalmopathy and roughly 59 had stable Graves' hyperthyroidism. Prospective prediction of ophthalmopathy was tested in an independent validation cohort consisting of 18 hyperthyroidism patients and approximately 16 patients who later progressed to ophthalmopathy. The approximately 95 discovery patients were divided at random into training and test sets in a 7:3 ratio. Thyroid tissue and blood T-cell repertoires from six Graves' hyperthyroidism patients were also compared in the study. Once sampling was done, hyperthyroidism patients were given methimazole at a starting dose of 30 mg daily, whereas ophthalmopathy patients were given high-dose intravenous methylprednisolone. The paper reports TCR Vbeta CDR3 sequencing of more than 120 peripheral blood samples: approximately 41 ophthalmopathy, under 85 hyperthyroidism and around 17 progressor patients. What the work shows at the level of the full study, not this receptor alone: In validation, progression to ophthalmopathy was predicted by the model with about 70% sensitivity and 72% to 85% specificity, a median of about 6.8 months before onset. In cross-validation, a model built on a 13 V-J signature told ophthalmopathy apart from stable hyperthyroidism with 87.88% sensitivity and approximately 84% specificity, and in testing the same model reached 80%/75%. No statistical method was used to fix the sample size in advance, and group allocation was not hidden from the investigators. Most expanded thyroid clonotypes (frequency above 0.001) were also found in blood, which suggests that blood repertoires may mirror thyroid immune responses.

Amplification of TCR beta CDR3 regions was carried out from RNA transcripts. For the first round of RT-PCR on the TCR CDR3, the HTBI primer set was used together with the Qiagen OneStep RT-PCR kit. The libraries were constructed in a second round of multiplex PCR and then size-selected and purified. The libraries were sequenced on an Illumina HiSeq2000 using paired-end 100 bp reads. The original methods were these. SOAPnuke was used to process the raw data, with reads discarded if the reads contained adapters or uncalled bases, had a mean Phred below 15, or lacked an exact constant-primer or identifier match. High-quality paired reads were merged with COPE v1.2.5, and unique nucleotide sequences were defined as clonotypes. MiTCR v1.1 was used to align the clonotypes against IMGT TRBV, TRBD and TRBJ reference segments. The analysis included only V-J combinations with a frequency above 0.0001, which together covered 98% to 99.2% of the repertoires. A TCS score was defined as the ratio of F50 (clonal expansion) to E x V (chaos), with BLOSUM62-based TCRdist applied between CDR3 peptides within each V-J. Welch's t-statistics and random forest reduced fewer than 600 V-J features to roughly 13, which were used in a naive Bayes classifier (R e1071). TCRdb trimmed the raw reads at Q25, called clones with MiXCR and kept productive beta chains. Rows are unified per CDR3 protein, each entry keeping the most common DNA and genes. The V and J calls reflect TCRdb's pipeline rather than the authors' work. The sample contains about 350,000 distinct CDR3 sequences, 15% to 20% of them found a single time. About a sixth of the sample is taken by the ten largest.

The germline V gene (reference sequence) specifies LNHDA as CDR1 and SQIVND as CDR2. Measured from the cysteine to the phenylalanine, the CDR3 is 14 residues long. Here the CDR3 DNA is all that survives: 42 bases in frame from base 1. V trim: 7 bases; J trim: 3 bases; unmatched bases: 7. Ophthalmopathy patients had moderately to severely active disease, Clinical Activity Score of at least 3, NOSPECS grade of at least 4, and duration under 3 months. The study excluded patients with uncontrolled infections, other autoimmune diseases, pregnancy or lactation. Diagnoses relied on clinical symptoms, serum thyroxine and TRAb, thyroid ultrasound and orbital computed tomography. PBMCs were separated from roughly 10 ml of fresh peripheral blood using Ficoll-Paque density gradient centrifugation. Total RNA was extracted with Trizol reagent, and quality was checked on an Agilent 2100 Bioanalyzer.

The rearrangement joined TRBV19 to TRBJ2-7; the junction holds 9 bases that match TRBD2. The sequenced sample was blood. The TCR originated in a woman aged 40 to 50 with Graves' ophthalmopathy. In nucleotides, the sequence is TGTGCCAGTAAGAGACTAGCGGTGGACTACGAGCAGTACTTC. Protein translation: CASKRLAVDYEQYF.